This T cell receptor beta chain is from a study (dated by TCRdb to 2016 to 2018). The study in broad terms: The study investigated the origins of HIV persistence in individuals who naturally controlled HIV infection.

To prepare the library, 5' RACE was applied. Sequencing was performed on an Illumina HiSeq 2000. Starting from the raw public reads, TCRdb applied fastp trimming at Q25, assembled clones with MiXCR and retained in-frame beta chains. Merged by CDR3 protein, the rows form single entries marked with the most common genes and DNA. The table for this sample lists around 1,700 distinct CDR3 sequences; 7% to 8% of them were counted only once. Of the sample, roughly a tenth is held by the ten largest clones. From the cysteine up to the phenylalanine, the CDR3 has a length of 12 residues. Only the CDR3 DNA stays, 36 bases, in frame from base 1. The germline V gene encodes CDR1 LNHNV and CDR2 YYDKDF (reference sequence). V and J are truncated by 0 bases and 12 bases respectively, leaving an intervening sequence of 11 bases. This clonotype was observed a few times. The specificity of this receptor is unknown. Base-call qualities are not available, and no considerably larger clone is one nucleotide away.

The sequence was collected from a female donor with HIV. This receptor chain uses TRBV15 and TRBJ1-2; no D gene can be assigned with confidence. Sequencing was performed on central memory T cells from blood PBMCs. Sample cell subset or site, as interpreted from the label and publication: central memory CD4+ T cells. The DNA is TGTGCCACCAGCAGAGATTCCGGACGTAACACCTTC. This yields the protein CATSRDSGRNTF.